This note documents a single T cell receptor beta chain sequence. Looked up from germline, CDR1 is MNHNS and CDR2 is SASEGT. There are 13 residues in the CDR3. Between the trimmed V and J ends, which lost 2 bases and 5 bases, there was a span of 9 bases. The source of the sample is a study of response to subunit inactivated influenza vaccine. A single record per CDR3 protein comes from TCRdb applying MiXCR to the RT-PCR reads. The profile covers around 710,000 distinct CDR3 sequences, with about 15% appearing a single time and 6.5% to 8.5% taken by the ten largest. This receptor was identified in a man aged 50-59 years who received an inactivated influenza vaccine. The chain combines TRBV6-1 with TRBJ2-5; D is unresolved. This sample comprised PBMCs from blood, obtained roughly 2 weeks before vaccination. The DNA of the CDR3 is TGTGCCAGCAGTGAAAACGGTGATGAGACCCAGTACTTC. Its translation: CASSENGDETQYF.